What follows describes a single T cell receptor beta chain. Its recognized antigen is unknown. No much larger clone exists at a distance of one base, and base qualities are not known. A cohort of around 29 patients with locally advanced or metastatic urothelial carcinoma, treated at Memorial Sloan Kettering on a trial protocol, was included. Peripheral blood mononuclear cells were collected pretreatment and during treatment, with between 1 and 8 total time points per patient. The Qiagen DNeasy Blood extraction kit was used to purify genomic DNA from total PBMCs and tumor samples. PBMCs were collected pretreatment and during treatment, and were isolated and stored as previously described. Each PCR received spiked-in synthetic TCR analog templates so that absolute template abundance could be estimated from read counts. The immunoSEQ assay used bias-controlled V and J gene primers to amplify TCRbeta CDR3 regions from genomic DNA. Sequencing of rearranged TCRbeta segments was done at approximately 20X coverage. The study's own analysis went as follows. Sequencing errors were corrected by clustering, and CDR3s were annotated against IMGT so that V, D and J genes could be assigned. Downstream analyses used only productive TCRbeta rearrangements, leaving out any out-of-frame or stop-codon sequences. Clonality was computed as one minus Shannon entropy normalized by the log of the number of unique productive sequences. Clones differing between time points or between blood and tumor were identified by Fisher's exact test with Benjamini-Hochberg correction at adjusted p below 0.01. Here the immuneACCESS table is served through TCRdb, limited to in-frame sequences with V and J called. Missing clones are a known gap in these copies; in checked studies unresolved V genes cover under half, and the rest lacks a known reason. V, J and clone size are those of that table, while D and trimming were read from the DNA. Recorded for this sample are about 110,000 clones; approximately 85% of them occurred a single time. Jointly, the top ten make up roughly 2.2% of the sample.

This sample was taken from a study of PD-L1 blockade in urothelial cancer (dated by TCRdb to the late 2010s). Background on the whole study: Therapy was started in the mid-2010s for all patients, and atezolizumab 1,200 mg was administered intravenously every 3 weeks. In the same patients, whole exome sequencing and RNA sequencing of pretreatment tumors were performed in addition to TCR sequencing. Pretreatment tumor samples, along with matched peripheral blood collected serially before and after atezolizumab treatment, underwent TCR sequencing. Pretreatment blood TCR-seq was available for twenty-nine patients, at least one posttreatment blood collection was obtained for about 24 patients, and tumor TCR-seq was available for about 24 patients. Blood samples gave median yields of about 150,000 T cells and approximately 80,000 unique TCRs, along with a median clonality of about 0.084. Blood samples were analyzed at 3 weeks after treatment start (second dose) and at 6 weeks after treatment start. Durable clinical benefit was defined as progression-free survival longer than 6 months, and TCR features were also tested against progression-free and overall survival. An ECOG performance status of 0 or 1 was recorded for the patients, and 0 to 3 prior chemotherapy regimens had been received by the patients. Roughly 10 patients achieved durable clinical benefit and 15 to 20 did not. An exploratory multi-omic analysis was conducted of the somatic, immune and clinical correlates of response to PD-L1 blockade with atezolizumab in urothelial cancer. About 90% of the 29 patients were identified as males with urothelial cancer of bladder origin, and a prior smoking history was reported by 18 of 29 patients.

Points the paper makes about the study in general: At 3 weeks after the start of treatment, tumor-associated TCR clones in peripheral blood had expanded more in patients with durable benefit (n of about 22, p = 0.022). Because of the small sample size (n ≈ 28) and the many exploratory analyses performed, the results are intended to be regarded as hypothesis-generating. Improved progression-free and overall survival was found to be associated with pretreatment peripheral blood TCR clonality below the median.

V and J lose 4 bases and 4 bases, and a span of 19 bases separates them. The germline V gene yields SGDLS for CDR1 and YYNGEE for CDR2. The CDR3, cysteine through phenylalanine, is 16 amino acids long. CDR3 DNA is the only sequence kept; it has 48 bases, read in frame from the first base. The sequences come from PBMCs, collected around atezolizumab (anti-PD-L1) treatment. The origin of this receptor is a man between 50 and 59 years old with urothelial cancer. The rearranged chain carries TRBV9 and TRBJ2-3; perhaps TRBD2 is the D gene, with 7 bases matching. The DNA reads TGTGCCAGCAGCCACTCGGGGGGCGATAGGTCAGATACGCAGTATTTT. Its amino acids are CASSHSGGDRSDTQYF. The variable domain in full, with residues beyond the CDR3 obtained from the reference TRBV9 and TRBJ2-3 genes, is DSGVTQTPKHLITATGQRVTLRCSPRSGDLSVYWYQQSLDQGLQFLIQYYNGEERAKGNILERFSAQQFPDLHSELNLSSLELGDSALYFCASSHSGGDRSDTQYFGPGTRLTVL.